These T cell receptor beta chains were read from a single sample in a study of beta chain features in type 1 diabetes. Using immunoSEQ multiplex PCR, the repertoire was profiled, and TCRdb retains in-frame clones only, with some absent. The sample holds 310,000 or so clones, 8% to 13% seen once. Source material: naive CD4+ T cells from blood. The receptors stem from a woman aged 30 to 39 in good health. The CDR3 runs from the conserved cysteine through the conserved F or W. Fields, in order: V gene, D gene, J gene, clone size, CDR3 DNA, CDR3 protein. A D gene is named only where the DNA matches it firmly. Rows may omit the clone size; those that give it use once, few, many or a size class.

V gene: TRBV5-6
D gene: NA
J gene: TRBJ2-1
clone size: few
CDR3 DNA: TGTGCCAGCAGCCGAGGACCGAGAGGAGACAGTGAGCAGTTCTTC
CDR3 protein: CASSRGPRGDSEQFF

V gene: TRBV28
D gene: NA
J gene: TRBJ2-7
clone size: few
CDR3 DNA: TGTGCCAGCAGTTTATGGGACACAGGGTACGAGCAGTACTTC
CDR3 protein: CASSLWDTGYEQYF

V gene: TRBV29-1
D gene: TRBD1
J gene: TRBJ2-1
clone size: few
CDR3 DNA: TGCAGCGTTGGCCACAACAGGGGCACGCAGTTCTTC
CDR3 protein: CSVGHNRGTQFF

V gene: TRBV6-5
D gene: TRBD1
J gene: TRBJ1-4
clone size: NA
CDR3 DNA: TGTGCCAGCAGCCGAGACAGGGGCGGCGAAAAACTGTTTTTT
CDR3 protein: CASSRDRGGEKLFF

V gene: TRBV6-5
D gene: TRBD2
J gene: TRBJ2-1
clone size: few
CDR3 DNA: TGTGCCAGCAGTCTTAGCGGGGGAACCTACAATGAGCAGTTCTTC
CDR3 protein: CASSLSGGTYNEQFF

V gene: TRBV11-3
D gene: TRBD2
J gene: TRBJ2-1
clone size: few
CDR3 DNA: TGTGCCAGCAGCCTCGCCGGCGGGAGCCATGAGCAGTTCTTC
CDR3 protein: CASSLAGGSHEQFF

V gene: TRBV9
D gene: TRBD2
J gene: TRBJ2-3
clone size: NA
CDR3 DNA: TGTGCCAGCAGCTTAGCGGGTTTTGGGACAGATACGCAGTATTTT
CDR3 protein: CASSLAGFGTDTQYF

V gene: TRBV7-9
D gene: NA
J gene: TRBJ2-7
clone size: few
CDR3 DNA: TGTGCCAGCAGCTTAGCTAGCCGCGAGCAGTACTTC
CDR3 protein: CASSLASREQYF

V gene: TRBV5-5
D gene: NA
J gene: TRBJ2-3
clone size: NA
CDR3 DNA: TGTGCCAGCAGCTTGGTCCGTGCAGATACGCAGTATTTT
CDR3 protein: CASSLVRADTQYF

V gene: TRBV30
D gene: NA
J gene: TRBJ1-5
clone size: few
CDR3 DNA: TGTGCCTGGAGTGTAGAGGGAAATCAGCCCCAGCATTTT
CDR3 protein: CAWSVEGNQPQHF

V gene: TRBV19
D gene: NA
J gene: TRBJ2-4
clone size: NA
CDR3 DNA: TGTGCCAGTAGTCTTCGGAGAGGGAACATTCAGTACTTC
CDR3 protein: CASSLRRGNIQYF

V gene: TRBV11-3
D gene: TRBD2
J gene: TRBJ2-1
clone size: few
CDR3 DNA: TGTGCCAGCAGCCCGACTAGCAGCGCTGAGCAGTTCTTC
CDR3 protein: CASSPTSSAEQFF

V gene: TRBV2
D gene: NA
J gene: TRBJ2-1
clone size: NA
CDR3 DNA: TGTGCCAGCAAAGAGACAGTCTACAATGAGCAGTTCTTC
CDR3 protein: CASKETVYNEQFF

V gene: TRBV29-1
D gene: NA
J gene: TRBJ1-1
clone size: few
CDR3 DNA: TGCAGCGTTGGAGGTCGGGGGACGGACACTGAAGCTTTCTTT
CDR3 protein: CSVGGRGTDTEAFF

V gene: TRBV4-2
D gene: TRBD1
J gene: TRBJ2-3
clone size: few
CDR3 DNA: TGTGCCAGCAGCCAAGAACAGGGGGCTTCGGGGTATTTT
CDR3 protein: CASSQEQGASGYF

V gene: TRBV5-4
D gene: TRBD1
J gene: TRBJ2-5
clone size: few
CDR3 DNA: TGTGCCAGCAGCACCGGACAGGTCGAAGAGACCCAGTACTTC
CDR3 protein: CASSTGQVEETQYF

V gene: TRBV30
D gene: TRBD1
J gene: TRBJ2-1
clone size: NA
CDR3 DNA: TGTGCCTGGAGTCGGGACAGGGTCCCCTACAATGAGCAGTTCTTC
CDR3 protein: CAWSRDRVPYNEQFF

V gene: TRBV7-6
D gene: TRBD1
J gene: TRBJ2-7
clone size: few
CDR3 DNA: TGTGCCAGCAGCCCGCGAGACGGACAGGTTCGGTACGAGCAGTACTTC
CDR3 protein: CASSPRDGQVRYEQYF

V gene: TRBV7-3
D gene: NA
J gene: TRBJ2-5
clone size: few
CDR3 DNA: TGTGCCAGCAGCTCCGGACAGTTAGAGACCCAGTACTTC
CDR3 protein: CASSSGQLETQYF

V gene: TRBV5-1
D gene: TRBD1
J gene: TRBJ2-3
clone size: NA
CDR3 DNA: TGCGCCAGCACCCTTGGGGACAGGGGCACAGATACGCAGTATTTT
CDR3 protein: CASTLGDRGTDTQYF

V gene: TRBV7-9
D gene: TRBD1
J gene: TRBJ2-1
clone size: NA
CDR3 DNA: TGTGCCAGCAGCCACCCGGGGACAGATTACAATGAGCAGTTCTTC
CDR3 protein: CASSHPGTDYNEQFF

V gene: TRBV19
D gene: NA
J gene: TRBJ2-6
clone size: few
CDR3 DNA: TGTGCCAGTAGTATCCAGGGGTCTGGGGCCAACGTCCTGACTTTC
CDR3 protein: CASSIQGSGANVLTF

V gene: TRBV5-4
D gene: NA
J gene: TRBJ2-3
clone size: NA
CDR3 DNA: TGTGCCAGCAGCCGCCGGGACAATGGAGGAACAGATACGCAGTATTTT
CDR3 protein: CASSRRDNGGTDTQYF

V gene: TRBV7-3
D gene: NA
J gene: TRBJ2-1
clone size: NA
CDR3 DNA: TGTGCCAGCAGCTTAGGGAGTCTGTCCTACAATGAGCAGTTCTTC
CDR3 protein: CASSLGSLSYNEQFF

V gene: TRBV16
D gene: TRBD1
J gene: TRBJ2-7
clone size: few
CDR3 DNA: TGTGCCAGCAGCCAGCCTCCCGGGACAGGGGGCTCCATGTACGAGCAGTACTTC
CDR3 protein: CASSQPPGTGGSMYEQYF

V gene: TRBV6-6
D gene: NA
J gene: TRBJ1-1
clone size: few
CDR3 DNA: TGTGCCAGCAGTTACAAGCCAGGGGAAACTGAAGCTTTCTTT
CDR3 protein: CASSYKPGETEAFF

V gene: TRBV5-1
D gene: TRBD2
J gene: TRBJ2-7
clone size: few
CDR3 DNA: TGCGCCAGCAGCTTGGTGGCGGGAGCGGCTTACGAGCAGTACTTC
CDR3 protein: CASSLVAGAAYEQYF

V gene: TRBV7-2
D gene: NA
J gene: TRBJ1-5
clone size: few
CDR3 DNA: TGTGCCAGCAGCTTAGGTTCAGATCGGGTTCAGCCCCAGCATTTT
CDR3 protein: CASSLGSDRVQPQHF

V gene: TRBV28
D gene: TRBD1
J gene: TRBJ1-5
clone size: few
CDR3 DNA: TGTGCCAGCAGTTCCTCGGGACAGGGGGCCCTTCAGCCCCAGCATTTT
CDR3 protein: CASSSSGQGALQPQHF

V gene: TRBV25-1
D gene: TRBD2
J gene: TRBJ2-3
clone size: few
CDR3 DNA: TGTGCCAGCGGACTAGCGGGAGGAGATACGCAGTATTTT
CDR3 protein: CASGLAGGDTQYF

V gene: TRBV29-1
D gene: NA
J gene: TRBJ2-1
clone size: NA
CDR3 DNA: TGCAGCGTCTCCCCAAAAAGGGGCAATGAGCAGTTCTTC
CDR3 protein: CSVSPKRGNEQFF

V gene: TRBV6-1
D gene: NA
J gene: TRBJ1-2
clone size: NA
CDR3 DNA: TGTGCCAGCTCGTGGGGCAGGGAGGACTATGGCTACACCTTC
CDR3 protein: CASSWGREDYGYTF

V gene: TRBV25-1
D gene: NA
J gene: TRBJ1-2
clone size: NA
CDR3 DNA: TGTGCCAGCAGTGAACCGGCGCGAGGGATTGGCTACACCTTC
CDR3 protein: CASSEPARGIGYTF

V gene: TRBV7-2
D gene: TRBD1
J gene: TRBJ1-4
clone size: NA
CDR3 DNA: TGTGCCAGCAGTTTAATCAGGGGGGTAGCTAATGAAAAACTGTTTTTT
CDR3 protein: CASSLIRGVANEKLFF

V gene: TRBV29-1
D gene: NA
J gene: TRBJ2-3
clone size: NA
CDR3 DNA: TGCAGCGTCACACGGACGACGGGAGAAGATACGCAGTATTTT
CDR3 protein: CSVTRTTGEDTQYF

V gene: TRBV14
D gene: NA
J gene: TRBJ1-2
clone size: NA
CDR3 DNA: TGTGCCAGCAGCCACGCGAAGGGGGACACATCGAACTATGGCTACACCTTC
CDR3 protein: CASSHAKGDTSNYGYTF

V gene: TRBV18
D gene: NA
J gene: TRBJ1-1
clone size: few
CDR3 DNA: TGTGCCAGCTCACCGGGTCTCGACACGAACACTGAAGCTTTCTTT
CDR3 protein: CASSPGLDTNTEAFF

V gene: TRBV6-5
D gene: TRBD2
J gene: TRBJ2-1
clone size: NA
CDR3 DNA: TGTGCCAGCAGTTACGCTAGCGGGAGCTACAATGAGCAGTTCTTC
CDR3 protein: CASSYASGSYNEQFF

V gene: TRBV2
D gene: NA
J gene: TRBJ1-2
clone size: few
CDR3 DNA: TGTGCCAGCAGATATGGACAGAACTATGGCTACACCTTC
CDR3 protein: CASRYGQNYGYTF

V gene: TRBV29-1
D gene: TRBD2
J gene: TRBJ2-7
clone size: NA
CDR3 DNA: TGCAGCGTTAAGGGACTAGCGGCCTACGAGCAGTACTTC
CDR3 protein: CSVKGLAAYEQYF

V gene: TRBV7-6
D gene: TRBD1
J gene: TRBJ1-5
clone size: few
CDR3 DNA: TGTGCCAGCAGCCTGACAGGGGGCTCCAATCAGCCCCAGCATTTT
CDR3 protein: CASSLTGGSNQPQHF

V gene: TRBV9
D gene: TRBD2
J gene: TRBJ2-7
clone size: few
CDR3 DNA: TGTGCCAGCAGCCCAATAGCGGGATCCACCTACGAGCAGTACTTC
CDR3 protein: CASSPIAGSTYEQYF

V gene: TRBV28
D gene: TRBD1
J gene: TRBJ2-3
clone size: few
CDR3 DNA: TGTGCCAGCAGTTCCGTTGGGACAGGGAAAAATACGCAGTATTTT
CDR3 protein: CASSSVGTGKNTQYF

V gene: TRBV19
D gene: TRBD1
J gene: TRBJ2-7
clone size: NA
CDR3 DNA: TGTGCCAGCAGCGACACCGGGACAGGGCGATACGAGCAGTACTTC
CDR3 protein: CASSDTGTGRYEQYF

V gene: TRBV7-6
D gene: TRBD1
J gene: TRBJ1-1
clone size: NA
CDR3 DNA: TGTGCCAGCAGCTTAGTTCAGGGGGAAGGAACTGAAGCTTTCTTT
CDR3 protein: CASSLVQGEGTEAFF

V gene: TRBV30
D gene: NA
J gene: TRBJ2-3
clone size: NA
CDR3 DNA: TGTGCCTCTCTGAGGGCCACAGATACGCAGTATTTT
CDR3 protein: CASLRATDTQYF

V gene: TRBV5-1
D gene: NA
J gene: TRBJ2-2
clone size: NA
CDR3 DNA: TGCGCCAGCAGCACCACCGTCGCAGGGACCGGGGAGCTGTTTTTT
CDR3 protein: CASSTTVAGTGELFF

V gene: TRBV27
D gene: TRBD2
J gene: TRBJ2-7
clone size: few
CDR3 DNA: TGTGCCAGCAGTTGGCGGGAGGGGTGGGAGCAGTACTTC
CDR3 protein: CASSWREGWEQYF

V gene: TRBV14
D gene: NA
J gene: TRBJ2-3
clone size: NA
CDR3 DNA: TGTGCCAGCCACCAACGTTACGGAGACGATCGCACAGATACGCAGTATTTT
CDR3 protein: CASHQRYGDDRTDTQYF

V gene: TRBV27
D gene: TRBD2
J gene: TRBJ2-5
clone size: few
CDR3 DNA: TGTGCCAGCAGTTTGGCGGGAGATATAAGGGAGACCCAGTACTTC
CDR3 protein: CASSLAGDIRETQYF

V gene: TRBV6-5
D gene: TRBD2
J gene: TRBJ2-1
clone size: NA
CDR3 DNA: TGTGCCAGCAGTTACGTAGCGGGAGTGGATAATGAGCAGTTCTTC
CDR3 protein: CASSYVAGVDNEQFF

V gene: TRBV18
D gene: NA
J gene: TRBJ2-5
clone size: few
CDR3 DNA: TGTGCCAGCTCACCACCAACAACCTCGGAGACCCAGTACTTC
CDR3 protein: CASSPPTTSETQYF